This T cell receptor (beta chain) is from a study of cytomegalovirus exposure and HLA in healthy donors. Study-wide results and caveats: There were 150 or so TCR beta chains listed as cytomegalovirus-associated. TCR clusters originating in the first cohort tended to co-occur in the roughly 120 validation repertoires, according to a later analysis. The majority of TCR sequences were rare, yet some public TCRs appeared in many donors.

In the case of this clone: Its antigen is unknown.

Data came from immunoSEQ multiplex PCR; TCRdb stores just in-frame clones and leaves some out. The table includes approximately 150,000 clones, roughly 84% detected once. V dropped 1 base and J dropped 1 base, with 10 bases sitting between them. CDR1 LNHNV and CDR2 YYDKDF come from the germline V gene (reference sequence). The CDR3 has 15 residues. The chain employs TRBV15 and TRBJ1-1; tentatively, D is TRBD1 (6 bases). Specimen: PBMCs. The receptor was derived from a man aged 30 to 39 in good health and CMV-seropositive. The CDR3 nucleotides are TGTGCCACCAGCAGAGTGACAGGAGGGAACACTGAAGCTTTCTTT. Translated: CATSRVTGGNTEAFF.